This T cell receptor beta chain was captured by sequencing in a study of blood T cell repertoires in COVID-19. In the study overall: Sites in the United States, Italy and Spain provided acute and convalescent COVID-19 samples. PBMCs, B-cell-depleted T cells, or T cells provided the cDNA or gDNA that made up the material.

As originally analysed: By means of reference gene primer amplification, nucleated cell counts were estimated. Measured with immunoSEQ multiplex PCR; TCRdb has only the in-frame clones, and not every one. That table gives V, J and clone size, and the DNA gave D and trimming. The repertoire includes some 200,000 clones, more than 80% of them detected once, and roughly 11% sits in the top ten. Seattle participants joined during active infection and were tracked over time. Germline CDR1 reads LNHDA; CDR2 reads SQIVND (reference sequence). Germline trimming cut 9 bases from V and 7 bases from J; bases unmatched to any gene: 22. The CDR3 covers 17 residues.

Sequencing input: peripheral blood. This TCR was recovered from a woman in her 40s with COVID-19, enrolled during active disease. The chain couples TRBV19 to TRBJ1-1, with TRBD1 matching over 8 bases. The CDR3 protein is CASRNRPGQGASGEAFF. The CDR3 DNA reads as TGTGCCAGCAGGAATCGCCCAGGGCAGGGGGCTTCAGGTGAAGCTTTCTTT.